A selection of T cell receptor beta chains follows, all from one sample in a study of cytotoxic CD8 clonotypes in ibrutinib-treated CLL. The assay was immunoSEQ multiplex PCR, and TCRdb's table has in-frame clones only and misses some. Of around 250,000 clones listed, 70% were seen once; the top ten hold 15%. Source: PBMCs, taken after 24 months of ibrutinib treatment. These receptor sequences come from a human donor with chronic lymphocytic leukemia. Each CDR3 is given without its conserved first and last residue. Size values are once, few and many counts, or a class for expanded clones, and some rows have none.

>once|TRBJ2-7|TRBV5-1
ASSYKGESYEQY
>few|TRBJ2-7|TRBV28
ATKRSYEQY
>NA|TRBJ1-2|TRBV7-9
ASSPRGPANYGYT
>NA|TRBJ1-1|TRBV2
ASTEVRGNTEAF
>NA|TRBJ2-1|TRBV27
ASSPRADSYNEQF
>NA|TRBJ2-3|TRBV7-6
ASSLVAGSTDTQY
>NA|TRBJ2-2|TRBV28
ASSLASSVRGELF
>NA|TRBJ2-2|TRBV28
ASIAFTGELF
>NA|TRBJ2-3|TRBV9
ASSVGVVLADTQY
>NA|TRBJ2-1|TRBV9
ASSVEGLAGSNNEQF
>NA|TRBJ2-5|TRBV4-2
ASSQDTGYQETQY
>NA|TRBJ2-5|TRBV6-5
ASSFRGGVGETQY
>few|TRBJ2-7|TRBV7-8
ASRRREVVHEQY
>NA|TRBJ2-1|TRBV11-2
ASSSKIAEGGNEQF
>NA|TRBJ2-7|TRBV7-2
ASSLWDYEQY
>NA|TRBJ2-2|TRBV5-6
ASSSWGLRFTGELF
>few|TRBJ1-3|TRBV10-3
AISDNRMASGNTIY
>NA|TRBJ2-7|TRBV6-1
ASSLFVGSSYEQY
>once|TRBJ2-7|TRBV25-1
ASSGRDSYYEQY
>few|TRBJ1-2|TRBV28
ASSLGGAFPV
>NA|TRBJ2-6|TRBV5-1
ASSRRGGGASGANVLT
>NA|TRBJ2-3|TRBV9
ASSPTGARLTDTQY
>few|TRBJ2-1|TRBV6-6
ASGEWDEQF
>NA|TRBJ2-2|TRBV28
ASSLWDGSNTGELF
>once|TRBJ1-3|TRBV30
AWSVNFRVSGNTIY
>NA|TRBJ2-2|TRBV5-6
ASSSVRELF
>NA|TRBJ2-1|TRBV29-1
SVETSGRPSGNEQF
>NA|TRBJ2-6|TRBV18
ASSPGTGATGANVLT
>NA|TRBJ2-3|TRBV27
ASSPITELAGGGGQY
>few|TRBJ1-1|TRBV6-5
ASSRKLNTEAF
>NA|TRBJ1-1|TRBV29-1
SVVRGLEAF
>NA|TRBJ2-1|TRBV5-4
ASTGTEASYNEQF
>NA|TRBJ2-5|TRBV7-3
ASSPARGETQY
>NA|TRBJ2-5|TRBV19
ASRRQGAVQETQY
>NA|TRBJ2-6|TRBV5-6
ASSLGFSGANVLT
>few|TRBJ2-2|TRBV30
AWGTDRSNTGELF